This entry concerns a single T cell receptor (beta chain). Its target is not known. These data originate in a study of cytomegalovirus exposure and HLA in healthy donors. CDR3 length: 13 residues. Germline lookup yields CDR1 MNHNY and CDR2 SVGAGI (reference sequence). Trimming took 4 bases from V and 7 from J; bases not matched to a gene: 4. Study-level points and caveats: Across HLA loci, a later analysis found differing TCR association rates, with DRB1 most and HLA-C fewest. The classifier, whose performance was assessed in both the original and validation cohorts, reportedly diagnosed cytomegalovirus status with high specificity and sensitivity. There were 164 TCR beta chains listed as cytomegalovirus-associated. Earlier results showed most TCR beta V segments being productive about 87% or about 30% of the time.

The PCR made use of 60 Vbeta and 13 Jbeta primers. The assay was immunoSEQ multiplex PCR, and TCRdb's table has in-frame clones only and misses some. The sample consists of hundreds of thousands of clones, more than 60% of them appearing once. Material: PBMCs. The rearrangement links TRBV6-6 to TRBJ1-5; TRBD1 agrees at 7 bases. This clonotype originated in a woman in her sixties or seventies in good health and CMV-seropositive. The CDR3 nucleotides are TGTGCCAGCAGTTTCGACAGGGTACAGCCCCAGCATTTT. This sequence encodes CASSFDRVQPQHF.